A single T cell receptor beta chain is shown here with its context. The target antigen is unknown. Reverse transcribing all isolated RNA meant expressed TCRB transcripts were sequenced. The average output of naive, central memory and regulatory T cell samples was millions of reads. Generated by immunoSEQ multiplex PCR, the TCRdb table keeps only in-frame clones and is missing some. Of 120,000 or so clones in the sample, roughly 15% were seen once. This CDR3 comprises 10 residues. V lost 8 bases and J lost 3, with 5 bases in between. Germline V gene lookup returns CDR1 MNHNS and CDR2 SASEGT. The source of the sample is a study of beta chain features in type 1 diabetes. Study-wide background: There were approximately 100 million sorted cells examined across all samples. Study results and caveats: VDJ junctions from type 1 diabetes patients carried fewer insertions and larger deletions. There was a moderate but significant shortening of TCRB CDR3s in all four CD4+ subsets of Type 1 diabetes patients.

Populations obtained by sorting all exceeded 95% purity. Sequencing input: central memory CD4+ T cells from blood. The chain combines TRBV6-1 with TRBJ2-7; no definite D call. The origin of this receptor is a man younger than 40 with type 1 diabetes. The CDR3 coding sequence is TGTGCCAGCTTTCACTACGAGCAGTACTTC. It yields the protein CASFHYEQYF.